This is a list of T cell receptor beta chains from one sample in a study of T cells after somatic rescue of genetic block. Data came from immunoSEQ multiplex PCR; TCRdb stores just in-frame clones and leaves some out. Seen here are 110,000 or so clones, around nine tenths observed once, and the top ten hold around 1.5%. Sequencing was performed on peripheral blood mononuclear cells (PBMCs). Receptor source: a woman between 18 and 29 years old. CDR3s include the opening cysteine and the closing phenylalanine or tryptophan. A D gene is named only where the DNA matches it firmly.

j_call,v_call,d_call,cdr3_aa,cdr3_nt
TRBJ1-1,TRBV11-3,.,CASSLDPPGRNTEAFF,TGTGCCAGCAGCTTAGATCCCCCAGGACGAAACACTGAAGCTTTCTTT
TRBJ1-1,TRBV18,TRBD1,CASSRQGGEAFF,TGTGCCAGCTCACGACAGGGAGGGGAAGCTTTCTTT
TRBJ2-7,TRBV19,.,CASQGSYEQYF,TGTGCCAGTCAGGGCTCCTACGAGCAGTACTTC
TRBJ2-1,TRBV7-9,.,CASSESGRVYNEQFF,TGTGCCAGCAGCGAGAGCGGACGGGTATACAATGAGCAGTTCTTC
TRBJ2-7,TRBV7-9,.,CASSNRDGTYEQYF,TGTGCCAGCAGCAACCGGGACGGCACCTACGAGCAGTACTTC
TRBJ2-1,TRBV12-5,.,CASGSTAVPYNEQFF,TGTGCTAGTGGCTCTACAGCCGTACCTTACAATGAGCAGTTCTTC
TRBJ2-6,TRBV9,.,CASSVVGGSGANVLTF,TGTGCCAGCAGCGTAGTAGGGGGCTCTGGGGCCAACGTCCTGACTTTC
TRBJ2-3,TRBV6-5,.,CASSRLVGTDTQYF,TGTGCCAGCAGCCGCCTCGTTGGGACAGATACGCAGTATTTT
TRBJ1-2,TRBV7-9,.,CASSLDQPGVGRSGYTF,TGTGCCAGCAGCTTAGATCAGCCAGGGGTGGGAAGGAGTGGCTACACCTTC
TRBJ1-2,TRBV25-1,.,CASSGGHSYTF,TGTGCCAGCAGTGGGGGGCACAGCTACACCTTC
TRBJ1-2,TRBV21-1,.,CASSKDSEGGWSNYGYTF,TGTGCCAGCAGCAAAGATAGTGAAGGGGGCTGGTCTAACTATGGCTACACCTTC
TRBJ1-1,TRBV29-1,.,CSVLPGARNTEAFF,TGCAGCGTTCTTCCGGGGGCTCGAAACACTGAAGCTTTCTTT
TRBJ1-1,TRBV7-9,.,CASSPPIYEAFF,TGTGCCAGCAGCCCCCCCATCTATGAAGCTTTCTTT
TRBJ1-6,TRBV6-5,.,CASSYSQSYNSPLHF,TGTGCCAGCAGTTACTCACAGTCCTATAATTCACCCCTCCACTTT
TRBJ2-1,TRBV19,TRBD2,CASRPLAGGRNEQFF,TGTGCCAGTAGGCCTCTAGCGGGGGGGCGGAATGAGCAGTTCTTC
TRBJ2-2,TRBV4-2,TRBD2,CASSLAGGYTGELFF,TGTGCCAGCAGCCTAGCGGGGGGGTATACCGGGGAGCTGTTTTTT
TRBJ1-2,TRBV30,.,CAWKGGSGGYTF,TGTGCCTGGAAGGGGGGGAGCGGGGGCTACACCTTC
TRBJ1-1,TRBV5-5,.,CASSLGGQLNTEAFF,TGTGCCAGCAGCTTGGGCGGACAATTGAACACTGAAGCTTTCTTT
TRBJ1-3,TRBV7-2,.,CASSPGSGNTIYF,TGTGCCAGCAGCCCAGGGTCTGGAAACACCATATATTTT
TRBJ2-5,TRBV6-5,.,CASRLDFSQETQYF,TGTGCCAGTCGACTAGACTTTTCCCAAGAGACCCAGTACTTC
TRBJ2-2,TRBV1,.,CTSSQEYKRNTGELFF,TGCACCAGCAGCCAAGAATATAAGAGGAACACCGGGGAGCTGTTTTTT
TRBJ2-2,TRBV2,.,CASSGGPLNTGELFF,TGTGCCAGCAGCGGCGGGCCCCTGAACACCGGGGAGCTGTTTTTT
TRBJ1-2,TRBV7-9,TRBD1,CASSFLPTGGNYGYTF,TGTGCCAGCAGCTTTCTCCCGACAGGGGGGAACTATGGCTACACCTTC
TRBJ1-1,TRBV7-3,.,CASKEGPNTEAFF,TGTGCCAGCAAGGAGGGCCCGAACACTGAAGCTTTCTTT
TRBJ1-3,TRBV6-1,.,CASSENTADGNTIYF,TGTGCCAGCAGTGAAAATACAGCAGATGGAAACACCATATATTTT
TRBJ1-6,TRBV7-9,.,CASSDSRGSGNSPLHF,TGTGCCAGCAGCGACTCCAGGGGTTCGGGAAATTCACCCCTCCACTTT
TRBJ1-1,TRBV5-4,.,CASSRAGEGGTEAFF,TGTGCCAGCAGCCGGGCAGGGGAAGGGGGCACTGAAGCTTTCTTT
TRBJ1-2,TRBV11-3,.,CASTQEGLQGYTF,TGTGCCAGCACCCAGGAGGGCTTGCAGGGTTACACCTTC
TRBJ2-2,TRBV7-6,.,CASSFLGGTNTGELFF,TGTGCCAGCAGCTTTTTGGGGGGCACGAACACCGGGGAGCTGTTTTTT
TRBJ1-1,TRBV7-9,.,CASSLNVAGVEAFF,TGTGCCAGCAGCCTTAACGTGGCAGGGGTTGAAGCTTTCTTT
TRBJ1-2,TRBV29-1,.,CSSSGDGYTF,TGCAGCTCCTCAGGGGATGGCTACACCTTC
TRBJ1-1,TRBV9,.,CASTPRGGDTEAFF,TGTGCCAGCACCCCGCGCGGGGGCGATACTGAAGCTTTCTTT
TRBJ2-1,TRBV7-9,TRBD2,CASSSGGDSYNEQFF,TGTGCCAGCAGTAGCGGGGGGGACTCCTACAATGAGCAGTTCTTC
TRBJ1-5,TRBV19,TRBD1,CASSMSGQGNQPQHF,TGTGCCAGTAGTATGTCAGGACAGGGCAATCAGCCCCAGCATTTT
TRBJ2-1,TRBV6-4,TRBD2,CASSEGLDLNNEQFF,TGTGCCAGCAGTGAAGGACTAGACTTAAACAATGAGCAGTTCTTC